This T cell receptor beta chain originates from a study of T-cell memory formation after mild COVID-19. In this sample, this clonotype turned up a few times. The antigen is not known. Germline CDR1 is MDHEN and CDR2 is SYDVKM. The length of the CDR3 is 15 residues. Trimming left V 6 bases short and J 3 bases short, with 12 bases between. Whole-study results and caveats: Among CD4+ contracting clones, most were CM and EM, and CD8+ ones EMRA. CD4/CD8 balance characterized clones contracting day 15 to 85, and CD4+ skew characterized later expanders.

TCR alpha and TCR beta cDNA libraries carrying sample barcodes and UMIs came from 5'RACE with constant-segment primers. TCRdb reprocessed the 5' RACE reads via MiXCR and lists one record per CDR3 protein. This table holds about 49,000 distinct CDR3 sequences, about 7.3% found once. The chain links TRBV28 to TRBJ1-6, with D unresolved. The clonotype originates from a man aged 18 to 35 who had mild COVID-19 (a few samples of this study predate the infection). Cell type and time point are not known. Sequenced input: PBMCs or a T cell subset sorted from them (not recorded which). In nucleotides, the CDR3 is TGTGCCAGCAGCCCCGGGGAGGGCTATAATTCACCCCTCCACTTT. Protein: CASSPGEGYNSPLHF.